What follows are 16 T cell receptor beta chains derived from one specimen sequenced in a study of blood T cells in healthy people across ages. The second PCR ran about 6 to 12 cycles with a sample-barcoded 5' primer and J-beta primers. TCRdb fed the 5' RACE reads into MiXCR, producing one record per CDR3 protein. The data contain 550,000 to 650,000 distinct CDR3 sequences, about 27% of them singletons. These data were also reused for a study on T cells of mothers and their children.

The source material was blood. These TCRs come from a boy under 10 years old in good health.

This clonotype has more than one count but fewer than ten. This chain joins TRBV20-1 and TRBJ2-7; TRBD1 matches at 8 bases. Germline trimming cut 3 bases from V and 3 bases from J; bases unmatched to any gene: 10. CDR1 and CDR2 (germline): DFQATT, SNEGSKA (reference sequence). The CDR3 covers 15 residues. DNA of the CDR3: TGCAGTGCTAGTCTGGGCGGGACAGGAAGCTACGAGCAGTACTTC. This encodes CSASLGGTGSYEQYF.

This clonotype occurred many times. The V gene is TRBV20-1, the J gene TRBJ1-2, with D possibly matching TRBD1 (5 bases). The CDR3 contains 11 residues. V was shortened by 6 bases and J by 7 bases, with 12 bases between the two germline ends. From germline, CDR1 is DFQATT and CDR2 SNEGSKA (reference sequence). Written as DNA, the CDR3 is TGCAGTGCACCGGGACTCCTTGGCTACACCTTC. This sequence encodes CSAPGLLGYTF.

This clonotype has a handful of counts. The V gene is TRBV12-3 or TRBV12-4, the J gene TRBJ1-4, with a weak D call TRBD1 (6 bases). This CDR3 contains 13 residues. Between the trimmed V and J ends, which lost 3 bases and 8 bases, there was a span of 10 bases. The CDR3 DNA follows: TGTGCCAGCAGTTTTCAGGGGAAAGAAAAACTGTTTTTT. Its protein is CASSFQGKEKLFF.

The rearrangement links TRBV13 to TRBJ2-7; the D call may be TRBD1 or TRBD2 (5 bases each). Looked up from germline, CDR1 is PRHDT and CDR2 is FYEKMQ (reference sequence). The V end was cut by 0 bases, the J end by 3 bases, with 9 bases between. The CDR3 loop spans 14 amino acids. Written as DNA, the CDR3 is TGTGCCAGCAGCTTAGGGGGGGACCGCTACGAGCAGTACTTC. Translated, it gives CASSLGGDRYEQYF.

The chain uses TRBV20-1 and TRBJ2-7; no clear D gene. Germline CDR1 and CDR2: DFQATT and SNEGSKA (reference sequence). This CDR3 is built from 11 residues. The V end was cut by 3 bases, the J end by 2 bases, with 5 bases between. The CDR3 sequence: CSASNPYEQYF. In DNA, the CDR3 is TGCAGTGCTAGCAACCCCTACGAGCAGTACTTC.

The chain employs TRBV9 and TRBJ1-2, with D uncertain. Trimming took 5 bases from V and 5 from J, leaving 10 bases between them. Germline V gene sequence: CDR1 SGDLS, CDR2 YYNGEE. The CDR3 sequence is 12 residues long. The DNA for the CDR3 is TGTGCCAGCAGAGATACTAGTTATGGCTACACCTTC. Protein sequence: CASRDTSYGYTF.

V usage is TRBV6-1 and J usage is TRBJ1-2; 10 bases are shared with TRBD1. Germline assignment: CDR1 MNHNS and CDR2 SASEGT. This CDR3 is built from 13 residues. V gave up 8 bases and J gave up 6 bases; unmatched junction bases: 6. The CDR3 loop reads CASEETGGNGYTF. The CDR3, as DNA: TGTGCCAGCGAGGAGACAGGGGGCAATGGCTACACCTTC.

The chain is built from TRBV7-9 and TRBJ1-4, with unresolved D. Trimming took 0 bases from V and 12 from J, leaving 11 bases between them. Germline V gene lookup returns CDR1 SEHNR and CDR2 FQNEAQ (reference sequence). The length of the CDR3 is 13 residues. The CDR3 sequence: CASSLAGDGELFF. DNA of the CDR3: TGTGCCAGCAGCTTAGCGGGAGATGGGGAACTGTTTTTT.

CDR3 nucleotide sequence: TGTGCCAGCAGTGTGGTAACAGGGGGCACAGATACGCAGTATTTT. Translated, it gives CASSVVTGGTDTQYF. The chain has TRBV6-4 and TRBJ2-3; 7 nucleotides agree with TRBD1. The CDR3 spans 15 residues. V dropped 4 bases and J dropped 1; count of bases not matched to a gene: 5. Germline V gene data show CDR1 as MRHNA and CDR2 as SNTAGT.

The gene calls are TRBV20-1 and TRBJ2-3, with D perhaps TRBD2 (5 bases). The CDR3 is 16 residues long. Germline V gene sequence: CDR1 DFQATT, CDR2 SNEGSKA (reference sequence). V was pared by 0 bases and J by 4 bases, with 17 bases between. The CDR3 loop reads CSARDLASLDPDTQYF. The DNA for the CDR3 is TGCAGTGCTAGAGATTTGGCTAGCCTGGACCCAGATACGCAGTATTTT.

With respect to this clonotype: One end of the junction does not line up with germline, which may come from a read error. J is TRBJ1-5 and V is TRBV30, with TRBD1 as a possible D gene (5 bases). Germline values: CDR1 GTSNPN, CDR2 SVGIG (reference sequence). CDR3 length: 15 residues. The CDR3 region has the DNA TGTGCCTGGAGTGATGGGTCTAGGGGCAATCCGCCCCAGCATTTT. Protein: CAWSDGSRGNPPQHF.

This clonotype has more than one count but fewer than ten. This sequence joins TRBV12-3 or TRBV12-4 and TRBJ1-5; 11 bases are shared with TRBD1. The CDR3 is made up of 16 amino acids. V shed 2 bases and J 5 bases; nucleotides not matched to a gene: 5. For the CDR3, the DNA is TGTGCCAGCAGTTTAAGGGACAGGGGGAATGATCAGCCCCAGCATTTT. Translation gives CASSLRDRGNDQPQHF.

In this sample, this clonotype turned up a few times. The chain is built from TRBV7-6 and TRBJ2-2, with a tentative D call TRBD2 (7 bases). Trimming cost V 1 base and J 4 bases, with 13 bases left between them. CDR3 size: 16 residues. Germline CDR1 and CDR2: SGHVS and FNYEAQ. CDR3: CASSLVGGAITGELFF. The CDR3 DNA follows: TGTGCCAGCAGCTTAGTAGGGGGGGCGATCACCGGGGAGCTGTTTTTT.

The chain uses TRBV7-8 and TRBJ2-6; D is perhaps TRBD1 (6 bases). Trimming left V 4 bases short and J 4 bases short, with 20 bases between. This CDR3 has 18 residues. Germline CDR1 is SGHVS and CDR2 is FQNEAQ. CDR3 in DNA: TGTGCCAGCAGCTCAACCCTTAACAGGGAACCCGGGGCCAACGTCCTGACTTTC. Its translation is CASSSTLNREPGANVLTF.

V is TRBV7-9 and J is TRBJ2-7; possibly TRBD2 for D (6 bases). The CDR3 runs to 14 residues. Trimming took off 2 bases at V and 6 bases at J, with 14 bases between the two ends. Germline CDR1 SEHNR, CDR2 FQNEAQ (reference sequence). In nucleotides, the CDR3 is TGTGCCAGCAGCTTAACGCTCGGGGGAGGCGAGCAGTACTTC. It encodes CASSLTLGGGEQYF.

The chain recombines TRBV20-1 with TRBJ2-7; TRBD2 aligns across 8 bases. The V gene end was trimmed by 6 bases and the J gene end by 7 bases; junction bases not matched to a gene: 8. The CDR3 loop spans 12 amino acids. Germline V gives CDR1 DFQATT, CDR2 SNEGSKA (reference sequence). The CDR3 DNA follows: TGCAGTGCACACGGGAGGGCGGTGGAGCAGTACTTC. Protein sequence: CSAHGRAVEQYF.